This T cell receptor (beta chain) is from a study of a mutant IDH1 vaccine in newly diagnosed glioma. The study, taken as a whole, reports: With respect to changes in top peripheral T cell clonotypes, pseudoprogression seemed unrelated. Of the patients, 80% to 95% had vaccine-induced immune responses.

The time point: week 47, end of study. In the vaccine, a single dose held 300 ug of the mutant IDH1 20-mer peptide, along with topical imiquimod. Donors had new IDH1-mutant astrocytomas of WHO grade 3 or 4 (ATRX-lost). Profiling relied on immunoSEQ multiplex PCR, and the TCRdb table lists in-frame clones only, not all of them. The data hold under 60,000 clones, with approximately 80% observed a single time. Concerning this clone itself: Its specificity is not known.

The V and J ends lost 4 bases and 4 bases, in that order; junction bases with no gene match: 4. Looked up from germline, CDR1 is SGHDT and CDR2 is YYEEEE. This CDR3 has 13 residues. This material consisted of PBMCs, taken from a glioma patient whose treatment included an IDH1 peptide vaccine. The rearrangement links TRBV5-6 to TRBJ1-2; the match to TRBD1 covers 7 bases. The clonotype originates from a woman in her forties with glioma. Some clones in this sample may be carry-over from other donors' samples. The CDR3 DNA reads TGTGCCAGCAGCCTCGACAGGGTCTATGGCTACACCTTC. Translating it yields CASSLDRVYGYTF.